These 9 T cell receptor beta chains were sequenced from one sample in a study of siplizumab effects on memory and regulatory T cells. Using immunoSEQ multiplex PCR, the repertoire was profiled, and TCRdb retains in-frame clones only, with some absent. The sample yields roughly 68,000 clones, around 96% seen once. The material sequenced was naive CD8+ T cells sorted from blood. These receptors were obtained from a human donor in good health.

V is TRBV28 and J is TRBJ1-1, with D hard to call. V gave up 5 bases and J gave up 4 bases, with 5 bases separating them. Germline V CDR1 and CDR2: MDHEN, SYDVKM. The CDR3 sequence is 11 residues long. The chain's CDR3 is CASSLGTEAFF. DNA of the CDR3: TGTGCCAGCAGTCTGGGCACTGAAGCTTTCTTT.

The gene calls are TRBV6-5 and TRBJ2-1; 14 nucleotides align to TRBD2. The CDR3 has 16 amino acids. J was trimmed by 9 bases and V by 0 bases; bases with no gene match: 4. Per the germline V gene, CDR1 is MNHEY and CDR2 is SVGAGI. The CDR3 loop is CASSYSGLAGDFEQFF. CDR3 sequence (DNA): TGTGCCAGCAGTTACTCGGGACTAGCGGGGGACTTTGAGCAGTTCTTC.

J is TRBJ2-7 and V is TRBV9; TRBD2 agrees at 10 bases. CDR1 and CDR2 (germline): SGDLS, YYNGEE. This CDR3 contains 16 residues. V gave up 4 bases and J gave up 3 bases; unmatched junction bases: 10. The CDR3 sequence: CASSSARTSGDYEQYF. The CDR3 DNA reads TGTGCCAGCAGCTCAGCTCGGACTAGCGGAGACTACGAGCAGTACTTC.

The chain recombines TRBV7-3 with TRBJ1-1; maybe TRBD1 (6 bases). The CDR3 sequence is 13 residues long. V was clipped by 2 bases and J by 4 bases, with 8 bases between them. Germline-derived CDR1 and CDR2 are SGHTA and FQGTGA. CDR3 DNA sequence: TGTGCCAGCAGCTTAGGGGGCGGCACTGAAGCTTTCTTT. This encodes CASSLGGGTEAFF.

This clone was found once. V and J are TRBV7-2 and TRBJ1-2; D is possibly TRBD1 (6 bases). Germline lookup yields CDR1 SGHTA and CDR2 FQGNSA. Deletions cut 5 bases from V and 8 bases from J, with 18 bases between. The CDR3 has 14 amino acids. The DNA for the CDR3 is TGTGCCAGCAGCCCAATGGACAGCCCGCCGGGCTACACCTTC. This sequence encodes CASSPMDSPPGYTF.

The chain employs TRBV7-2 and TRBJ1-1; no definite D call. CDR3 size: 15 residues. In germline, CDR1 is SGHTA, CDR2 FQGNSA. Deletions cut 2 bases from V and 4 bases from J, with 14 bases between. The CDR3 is CASSLLAISGTEAFF. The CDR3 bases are TGTGCCAGCAGCTTATTGGCGATCTCTGGCACTGAAGCTTTCTTT.

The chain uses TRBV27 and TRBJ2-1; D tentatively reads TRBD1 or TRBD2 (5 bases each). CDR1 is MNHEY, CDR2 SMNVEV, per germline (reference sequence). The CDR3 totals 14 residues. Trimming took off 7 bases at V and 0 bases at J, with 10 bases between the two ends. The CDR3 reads CASTWGSSYNEQFF. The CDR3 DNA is TGTGCCAGCACCTGGGGGAGCTCCTACAATGAGCAGTTCTTC.

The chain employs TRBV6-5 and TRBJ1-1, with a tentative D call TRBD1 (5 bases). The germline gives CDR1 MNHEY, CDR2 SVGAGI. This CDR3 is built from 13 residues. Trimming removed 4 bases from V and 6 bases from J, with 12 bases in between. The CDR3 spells CASSWGLQSEAFF. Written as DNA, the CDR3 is TGTGCCAGCAGTTGGGGACTGCAGTCTGAAGCTTTCTTT.

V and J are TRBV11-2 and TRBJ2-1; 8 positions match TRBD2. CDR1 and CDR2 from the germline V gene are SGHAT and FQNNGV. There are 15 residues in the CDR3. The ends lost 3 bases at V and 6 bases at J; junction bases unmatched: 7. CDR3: CASSFRAGVVNEQFF. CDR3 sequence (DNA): TGTGCCAGCAGCTTCCGAGCGGGGGTAGTCAATGAGCAGTTCTTC.